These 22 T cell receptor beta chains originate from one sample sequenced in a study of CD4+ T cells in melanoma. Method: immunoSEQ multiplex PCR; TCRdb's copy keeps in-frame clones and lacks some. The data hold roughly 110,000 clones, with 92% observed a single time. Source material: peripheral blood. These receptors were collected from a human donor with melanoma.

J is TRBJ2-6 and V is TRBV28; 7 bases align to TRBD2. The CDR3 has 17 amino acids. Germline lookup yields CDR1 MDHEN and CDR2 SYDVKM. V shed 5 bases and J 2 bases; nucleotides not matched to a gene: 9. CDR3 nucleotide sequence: TGTGCCAGCAGTATACTAACCGCGGGAGCTGGGGCCAACGTCCTGACTTTC. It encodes CASSILTAGAGANVLTF. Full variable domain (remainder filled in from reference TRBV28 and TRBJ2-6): DVKVTQSSRYLVKRTGEKVFLECVQDMDHENMFWYRQDPGLGLRLIYFSYDVKMKEKGDIPEGYSVSREKKERFSLILESASTNQTSMYLCASSILTAGAGANVLTFGAGSRLTVL.

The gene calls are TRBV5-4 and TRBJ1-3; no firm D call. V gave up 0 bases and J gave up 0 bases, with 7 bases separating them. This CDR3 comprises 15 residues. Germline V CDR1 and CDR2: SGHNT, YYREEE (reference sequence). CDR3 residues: CASSLDGRSGNTIYF. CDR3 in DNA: TGTGCCAGCAGCTTGGACGGACGCTCTGGAAACACCATATATTTT.

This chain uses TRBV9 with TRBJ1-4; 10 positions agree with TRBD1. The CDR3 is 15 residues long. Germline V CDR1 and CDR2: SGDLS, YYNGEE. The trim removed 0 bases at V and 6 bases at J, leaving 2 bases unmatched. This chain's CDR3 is CASSVGGTGDEKLFF. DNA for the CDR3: TGTGCCAGCAGCGTAGGTGGGACAGGGGATGAAAAACTGTTTTTT.

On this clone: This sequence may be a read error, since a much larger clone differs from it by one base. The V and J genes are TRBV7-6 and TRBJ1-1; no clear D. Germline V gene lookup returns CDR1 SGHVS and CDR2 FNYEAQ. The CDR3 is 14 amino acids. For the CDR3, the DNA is TGTGCCAGCAGCTTAAGAGGGCCCAACACTGGAGCTTTCTTT. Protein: CASSLRGPNTGAFF.

In DNA, the CDR3 is TGTGCCAGCAGTAGGACTAGCGGGGGGTTCCAAGAGACCCAGTACTTC. Translating it yields CASSRTSGGFQETQYF. This chain connects TRBV2 to TRBJ2-5; 14 nucleotides match TRBD2. The V gene's germline CDR1 is SNHLY and CDR2 FYNNEI. This CDR3 spans 16 amino acids. The trim removed 5 bases at V and 1 base at J, leaving 3 bases unmatched.

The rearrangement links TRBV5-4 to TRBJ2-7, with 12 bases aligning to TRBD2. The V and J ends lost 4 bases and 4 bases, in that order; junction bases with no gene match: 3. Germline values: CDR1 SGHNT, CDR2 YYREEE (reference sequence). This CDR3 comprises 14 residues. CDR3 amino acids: CASSPGTSGYEQYF. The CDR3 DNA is TGTGCCAGCAGCCCGGGGACTAGCGGGTACGAGCAGTACTTC. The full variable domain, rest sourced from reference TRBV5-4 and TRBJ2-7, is ETGVTQSPTHLIKTRGQQVTLRCSSQSGHNTVSWYQQALGQGPQFIFQYYREEENGRGNFPPRFSGLQFPNYSSELNVNALELDDSALYLCASSPGTSGYEQYFGPGTRLTVT.

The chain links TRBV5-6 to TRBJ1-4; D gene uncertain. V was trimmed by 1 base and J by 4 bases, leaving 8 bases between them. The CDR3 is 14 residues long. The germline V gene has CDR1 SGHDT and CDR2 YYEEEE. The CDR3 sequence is CASSLRGFNEKLFF. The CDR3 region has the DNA TGTGCCAGCAGCTTGCGTGGTTTTAATGAAAAACTGTTTTTT.

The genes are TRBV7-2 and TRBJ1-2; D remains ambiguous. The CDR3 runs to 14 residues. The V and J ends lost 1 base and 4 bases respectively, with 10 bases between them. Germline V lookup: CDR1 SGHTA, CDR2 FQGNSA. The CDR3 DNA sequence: TGTGCCAGCAGCTTAGTTACAGACCGCTATGGCTACACCTTC. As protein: CASSLVTDRYGYTF.

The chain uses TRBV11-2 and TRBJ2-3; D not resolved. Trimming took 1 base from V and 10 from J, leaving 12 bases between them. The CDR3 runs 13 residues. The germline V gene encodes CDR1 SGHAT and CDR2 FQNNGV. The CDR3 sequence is CASSLGALEPQYF. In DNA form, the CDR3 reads TGTGCCAGCAGCTTAGGCGCCCTGGAGCCGCAGTATTTT. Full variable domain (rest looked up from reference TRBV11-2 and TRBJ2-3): EAGVAQSPRYKIIEKRQSVAFWCNPISGHATLYWYQQILGQGPKLLIQFQNNGVVDDSQLPKDRFSAERLKGVDSTLKIQPAKLEDSAVYLCASSLGALEPQYFGPGTRLTVL.

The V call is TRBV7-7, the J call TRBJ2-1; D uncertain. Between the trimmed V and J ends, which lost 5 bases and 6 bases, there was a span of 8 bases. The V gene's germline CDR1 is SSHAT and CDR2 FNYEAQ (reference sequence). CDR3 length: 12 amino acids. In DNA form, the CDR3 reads TGTGCCAGCAGCGCGCTCGGCAATGAGCAGTTCTTC. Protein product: CASSALGNEQFF.

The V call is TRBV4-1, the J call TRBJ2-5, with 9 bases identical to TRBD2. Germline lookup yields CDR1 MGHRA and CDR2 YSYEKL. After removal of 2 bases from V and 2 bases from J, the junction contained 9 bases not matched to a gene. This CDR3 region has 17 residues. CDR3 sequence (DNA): TGCGCCAGCAGCCAATTTCCGGGACTAGCTGTACAAGAGACCCAGTACTTC. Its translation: CASSQFPGLAVQETQYF.

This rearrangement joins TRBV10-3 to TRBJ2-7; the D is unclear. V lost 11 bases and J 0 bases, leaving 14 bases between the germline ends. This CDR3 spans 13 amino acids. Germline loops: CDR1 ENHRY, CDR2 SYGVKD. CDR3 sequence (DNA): TGTGCCTCAGCGAGGTCCAGCTCCTACGAGCAGTACTTC. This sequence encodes CASARSSSYEQYF.

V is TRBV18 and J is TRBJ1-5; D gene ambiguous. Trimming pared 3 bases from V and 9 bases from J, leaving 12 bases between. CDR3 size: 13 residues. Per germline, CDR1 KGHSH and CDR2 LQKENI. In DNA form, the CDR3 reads TGTGCCAGCTCACCTACAAATCAAGGGCCCCAGCATTTT. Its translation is CASSPTNQGPQHF.

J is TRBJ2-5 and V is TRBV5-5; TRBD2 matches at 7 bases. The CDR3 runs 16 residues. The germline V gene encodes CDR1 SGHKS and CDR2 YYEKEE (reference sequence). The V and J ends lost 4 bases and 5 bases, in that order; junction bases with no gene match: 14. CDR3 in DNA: TGTGCCAGCAGCATGGCTGGGGGGACGGGGGGTGAGACCCAGTACTTC. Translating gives CASSMAGGTGGETQYF.

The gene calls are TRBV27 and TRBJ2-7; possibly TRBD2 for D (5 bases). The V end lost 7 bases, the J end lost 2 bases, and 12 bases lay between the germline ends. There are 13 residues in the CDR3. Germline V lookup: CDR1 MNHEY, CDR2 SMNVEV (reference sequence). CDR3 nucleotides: TGTGCCAGCACTTCCGGGGAAACCTACGAGCAGTACTTC. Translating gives CASTSGETYEQYF.

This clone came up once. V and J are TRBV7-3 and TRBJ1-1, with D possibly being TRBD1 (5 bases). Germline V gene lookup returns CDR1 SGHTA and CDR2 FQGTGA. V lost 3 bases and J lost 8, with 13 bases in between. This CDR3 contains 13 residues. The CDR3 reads CASSLTGRQEAFF. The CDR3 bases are TGTGCCAGCAGCTTGACGGGACGCCAAGAAGCTTTCTTT.

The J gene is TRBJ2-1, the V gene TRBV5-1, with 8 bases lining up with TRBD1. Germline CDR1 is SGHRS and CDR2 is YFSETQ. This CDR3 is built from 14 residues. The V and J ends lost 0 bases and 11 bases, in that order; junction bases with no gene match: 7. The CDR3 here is CASSLGDRSNQQFF. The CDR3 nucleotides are TGCGCCAGCAGCTTGGGGGACAGGTCTAATCAGCAGTTCTTC.

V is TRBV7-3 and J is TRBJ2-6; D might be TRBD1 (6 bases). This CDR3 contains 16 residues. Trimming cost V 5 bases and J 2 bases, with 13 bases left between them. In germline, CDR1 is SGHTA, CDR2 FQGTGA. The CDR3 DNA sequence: TGTGCCAGCAGCACCCAGGGGAACGCTGGGGCCAACGTCCTGACTTTC. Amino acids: CASSTQGNAGANVLTF. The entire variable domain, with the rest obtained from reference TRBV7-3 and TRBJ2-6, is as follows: GAGVSQTPSNKVTEKGKYVELRCDPISGHTALYWYRQSLGQGPEFLIYFQGTGAADDSGLPNDRFFAVRPEGSVSTLKIQRTERGDSAVYLCASSTQGNAGANVLTFGAGSRLTVL.

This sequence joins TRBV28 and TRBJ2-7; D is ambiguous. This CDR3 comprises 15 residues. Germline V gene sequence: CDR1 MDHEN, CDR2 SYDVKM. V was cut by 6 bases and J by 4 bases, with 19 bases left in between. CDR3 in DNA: TGTGCCAGCAGCCCGCCAGCCTCGGCCACATACGAGCAGTACTTC. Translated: CASSPPASATYEQYF.

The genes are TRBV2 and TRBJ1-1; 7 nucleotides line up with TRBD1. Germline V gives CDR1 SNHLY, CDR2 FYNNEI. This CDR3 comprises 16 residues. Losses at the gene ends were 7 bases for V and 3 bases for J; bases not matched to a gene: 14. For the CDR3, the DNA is TGTGCCAGCATAATTAGTAAGGGGGCGTGGGACACTGAAGCTTTCTTT. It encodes CASIISKGAWDTEAFF.

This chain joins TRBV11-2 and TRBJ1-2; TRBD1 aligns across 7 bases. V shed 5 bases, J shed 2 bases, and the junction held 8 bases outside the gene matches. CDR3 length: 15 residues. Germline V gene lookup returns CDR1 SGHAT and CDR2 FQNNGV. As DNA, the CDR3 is TGTGCCAGCAGCCCGAGGGAGGGGGCAAACTATGGCTACACCTTC. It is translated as CASSPREGANYGYTF. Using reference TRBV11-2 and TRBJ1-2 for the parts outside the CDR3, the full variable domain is EAGVAQSPRYKIIEKRQSVAFWCNPISGHATLYWYQQILGQGPKLLIQFQNNGVVDDSQLPKDRFSAERLKGVDSTLKIQPAKLEDSAVYLCASSPREGANYGYTFGSGTRLTVV.

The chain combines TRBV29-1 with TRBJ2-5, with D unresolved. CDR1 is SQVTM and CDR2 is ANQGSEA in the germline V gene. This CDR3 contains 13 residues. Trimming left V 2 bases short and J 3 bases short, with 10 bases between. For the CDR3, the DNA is TGCAGCGTTGAAAGGGTGCCAAAAGAGACCCAGTACTTC. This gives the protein CSVERVPKETQYF.